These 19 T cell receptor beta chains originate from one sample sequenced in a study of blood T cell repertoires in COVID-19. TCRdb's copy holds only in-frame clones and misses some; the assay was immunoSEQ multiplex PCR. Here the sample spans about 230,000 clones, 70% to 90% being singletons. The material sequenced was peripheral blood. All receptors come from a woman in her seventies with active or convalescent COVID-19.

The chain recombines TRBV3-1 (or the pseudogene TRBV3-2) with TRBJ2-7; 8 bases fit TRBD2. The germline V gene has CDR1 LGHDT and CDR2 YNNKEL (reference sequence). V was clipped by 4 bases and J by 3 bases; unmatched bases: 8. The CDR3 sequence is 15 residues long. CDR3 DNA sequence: TGTGCCAGCAGCCGATTCGGGAGGGCCGGCTACGAGCAGTACTTC. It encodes CASSRFGRAGYEQYF.

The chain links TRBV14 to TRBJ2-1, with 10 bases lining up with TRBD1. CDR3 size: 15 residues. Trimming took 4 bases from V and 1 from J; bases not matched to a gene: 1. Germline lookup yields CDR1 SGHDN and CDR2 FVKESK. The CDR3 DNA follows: TGTGCCAGCAGCCCGGGACAGGGGTCCTACAATGAGCAGTTCTTC. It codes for CASSPGQGSYNEQFF.

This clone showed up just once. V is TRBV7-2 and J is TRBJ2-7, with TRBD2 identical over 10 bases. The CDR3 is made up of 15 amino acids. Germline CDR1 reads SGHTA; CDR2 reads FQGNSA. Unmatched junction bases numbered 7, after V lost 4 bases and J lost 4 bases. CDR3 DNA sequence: TGTGCCAGCAGCTCTTCACTAGCGGGACAATACGAGCAGTACTTC. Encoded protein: CASSSSLAGQYEQYF. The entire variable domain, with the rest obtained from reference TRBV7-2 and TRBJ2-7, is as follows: GAGVSQSPSNKVTEKGKDVELRCDPISGHTALYWYRQSLGQGLEFLIYFQGNSAPDKSGLPSDRFSAERTGGSVSTLTIQRTQQEDSAVYLCASSSSLAGQYEQYFGPGTRLTVT.

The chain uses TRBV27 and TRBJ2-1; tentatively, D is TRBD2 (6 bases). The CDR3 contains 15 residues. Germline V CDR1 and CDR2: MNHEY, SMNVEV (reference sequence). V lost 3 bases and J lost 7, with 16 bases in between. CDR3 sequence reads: CASSFEGGAENEQFF. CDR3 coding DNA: TGTGCCAGCAGTTTCGAGGGCGGGGCCGAAAATGAGCAGTTCTTC.

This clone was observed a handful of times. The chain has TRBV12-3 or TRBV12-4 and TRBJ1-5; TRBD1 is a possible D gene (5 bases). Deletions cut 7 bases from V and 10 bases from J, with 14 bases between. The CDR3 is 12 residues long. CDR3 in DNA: TGTGCCAGCACATACCTCGGGGGACCCCAGCATTTT. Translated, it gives CASTYLGGPQHF.

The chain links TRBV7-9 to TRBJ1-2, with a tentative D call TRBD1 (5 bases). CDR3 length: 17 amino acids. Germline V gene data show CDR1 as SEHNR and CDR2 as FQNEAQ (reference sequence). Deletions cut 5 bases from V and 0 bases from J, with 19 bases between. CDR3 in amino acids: CASSHQAGLIANYGYTF. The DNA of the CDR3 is TGTGCCAGCAGCCACCAGGCAGGGCTGATAGCTAACTATGGCTACACCTTC.

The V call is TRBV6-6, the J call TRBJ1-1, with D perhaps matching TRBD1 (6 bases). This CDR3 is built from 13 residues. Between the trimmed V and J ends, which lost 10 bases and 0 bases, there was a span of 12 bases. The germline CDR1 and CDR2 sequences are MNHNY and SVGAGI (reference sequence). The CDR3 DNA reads TGTGCCACGCACAGGGTCTTGAACACTGAAGCTTTCTTT. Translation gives CATHRVLNTEAFF.

The CDR3 here is CATSDSTTNEKLFF. Here the CDR3 DNA reads TGTGCCACCAGTGATTCAACAACTAATGAAAAACTGTTTTTT. V is TRBV24-1 and J is TRBJ1-4; D is ambiguous. Per the germline V gene, CDR1 is KGHDR and CDR2 is SFDVKD. V was shortened by 2 bases and J by 0 bases, with 3 bases between the two germline ends. The CDR3 runs 14 residues.

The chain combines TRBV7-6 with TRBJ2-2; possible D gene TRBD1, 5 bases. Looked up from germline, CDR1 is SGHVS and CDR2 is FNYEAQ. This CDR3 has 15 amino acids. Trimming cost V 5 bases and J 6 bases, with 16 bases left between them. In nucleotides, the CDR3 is TGTGCCAGCAGCGCAGGGCCTTTTGGGGCCGGGGAGCTGTTTTTT. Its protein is CASSAGPFGAGELFF.

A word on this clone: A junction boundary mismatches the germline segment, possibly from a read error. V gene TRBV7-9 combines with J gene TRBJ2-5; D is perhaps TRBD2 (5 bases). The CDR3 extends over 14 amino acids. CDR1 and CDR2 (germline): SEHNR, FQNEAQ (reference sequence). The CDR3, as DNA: TGTGCCAGCACCTTAGAGACGGGGATAGAGACCCAGTACTTC. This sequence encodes CASTLETGIETQYF. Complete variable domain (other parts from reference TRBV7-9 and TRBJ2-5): DTGVSQNPRHKITKRGQNVTFRCDPISEHNRLYWYRQTLGQGPEFLTYFQNEAQLEKSRLLSDRFSAERPKGSFSTLEIQRTEQGDSAMYLCASTLETGIETQYFGPGTRLLVL.

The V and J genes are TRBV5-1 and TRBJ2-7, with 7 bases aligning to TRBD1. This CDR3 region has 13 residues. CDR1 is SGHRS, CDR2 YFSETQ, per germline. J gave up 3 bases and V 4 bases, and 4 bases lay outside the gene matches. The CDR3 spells CASSTGQIYEQYF. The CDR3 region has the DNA TGCGCCAGCAGCACGGGACAGATCTACGAGCAGTACTTC.

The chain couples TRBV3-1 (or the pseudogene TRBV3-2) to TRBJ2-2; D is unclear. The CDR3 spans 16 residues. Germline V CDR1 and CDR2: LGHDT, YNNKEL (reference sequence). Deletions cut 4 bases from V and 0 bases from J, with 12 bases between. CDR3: CASSPRKAANTGELFF. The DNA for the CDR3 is TGTGCCAGCAGCCCGAGGAAAGCCGCGAACACCGGGGAGCTGTTTTTT.

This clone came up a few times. This CDR3 is CASTGYTEAFF. The CDR3 nucleotides are TGCGCCAGCACGGGTTACACTGAAGCTTTCTTT. The gene calls are TRBV4-1 and TRBJ1-1; D gene ambiguous. CDR1 and CDR2 (germline): MGHRA, YSYEKL. V was clipped by 7 bases and J by 3 bases, with 6 bases between them. The length of the CDR3 is 11 residues.

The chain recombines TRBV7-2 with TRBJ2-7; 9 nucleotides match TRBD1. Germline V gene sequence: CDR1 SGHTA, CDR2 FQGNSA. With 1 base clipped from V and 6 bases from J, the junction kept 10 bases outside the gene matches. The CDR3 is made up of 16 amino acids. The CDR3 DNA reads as TGTGCCAGCAGCTTAGGTTCCGGGGGACAGGGTTTCGAGCAGTACTTC. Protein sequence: CASSLGSGGQGFEQYF.

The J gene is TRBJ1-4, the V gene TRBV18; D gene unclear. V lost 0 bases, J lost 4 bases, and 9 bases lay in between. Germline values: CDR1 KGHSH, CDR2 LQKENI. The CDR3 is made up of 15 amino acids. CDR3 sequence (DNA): TGTGCCAGCTCACCACCCTCCAGCGGTAATGAAAAACTGTTTTTT. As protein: CASSPPSSGNEKLFF.

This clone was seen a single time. DNA for the CDR3: TGCAGCGTTGAAGTGGGCAGGGGGACAGATACGCAGTATTTT. Its protein product is CSVEVGRGTDTQYF. The V gene is TRBV29-1, the J gene TRBJ2-3; TRBD1 matches at 7 bases. The germline V gene has CDR1 SQVTM and CDR2 ANQGSEA. This CDR3 is 14 amino acids long. J was trimmed by 3 bases and V by 1 base; bases with no gene match: 4.

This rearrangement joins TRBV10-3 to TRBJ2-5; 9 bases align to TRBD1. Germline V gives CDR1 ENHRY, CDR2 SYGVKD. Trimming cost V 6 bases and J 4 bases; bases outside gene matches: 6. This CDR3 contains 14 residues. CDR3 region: CAISSDRGGETQYF. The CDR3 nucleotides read TGTGCCATCAGCTCGGACAGGGGCGGAGAGACCCAGTACTTC.

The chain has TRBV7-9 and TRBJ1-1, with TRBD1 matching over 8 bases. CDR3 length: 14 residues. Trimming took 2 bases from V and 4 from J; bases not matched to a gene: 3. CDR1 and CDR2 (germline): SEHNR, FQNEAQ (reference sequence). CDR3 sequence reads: CASSLTTGGTEAFF. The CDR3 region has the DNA TGTGCCAGCAGCTTAACTACAGGGGGCACTGAAGCTTTCTTT.

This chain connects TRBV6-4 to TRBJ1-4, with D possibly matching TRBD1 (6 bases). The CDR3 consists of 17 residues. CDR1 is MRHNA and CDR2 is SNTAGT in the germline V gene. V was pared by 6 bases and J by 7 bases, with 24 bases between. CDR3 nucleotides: TGTGCCAGCAGCGACCGAGTAACAGGGAAGGCTACTGAAAAACTGTTTTTT. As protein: CASSDRVTGKATEKLFF.